The rows below give T cell receptor beta chains drawn from one sample of a study of T-cell memory formation after mild COVID-19. TCRdb reprocessed the 5' RACE reads with MiXCR, giving one entry per CDR3 protein. Of about 130,000 distinct CDR3 sequences listed, about 5.9% were seen once; the top ten hold 2% to 2.5%. Sequencing used PBMCs or a T cell subset sorted from them (not recorded which). These receptors all stem from an adult woman who had mild COVID-19 (a few samples of this study predate the infection). Cell type and time point are not known. The CDR3 runs from the conserved cysteine through the conserved F or W. A D gene is named only where the DNA matches it firmly. The size entry is marked missing in some rows and otherwise reads once, few, many or a size class.

NA NA TRBJ1-2 TRBV6-2/TRBV6-3 CASMRQPYGYTF TGTGCCAGCATGAGGCAGCCCTATGGCTACACCTTC
NA few TRBJ2-1 TRBV24-1 CATSDPTGRGGQFF TGTGCCACCAGTGATCCAACAGGGAGGGGCGGGCAGTTCTTC
NA NA TRBJ2-3 TRBV5-1 CASSPEGADTQYF TGCGCCAGCAGTCCCGAGGGGGCAGATACGCAGTATTTT
NA many TRBJ2-5 TRBV7-9 CATSAETQYF TGTGCCACGAGCGCGGAGACCCAGTACTTC
NA NA TRBJ2-1 TRBV5-1 CASSLNTGRYNNEQFF TGCGCCAGCAGCTTGAATACTGGCAGGTACAACAATGAGCAGTTCTTC
TRBD2 few TRBJ2-7 TRBV19 CASKMGLAGTYEQYF TGTGCCAGTAAAATGGGACTAGCGGGGACCTACGAGCAGTACTTC
NA NA TRBJ2-3 TRBV20-1 CSASSHLGTDTQYF TGCAGTGCTAGCTCTCACCTTGGCACAGATACGCAGTATTTT
NA NA TRBJ2-3 TRBV4-1 CASSPQSDTQYF TGCGCCAGCAGCCCGCAGTCAGATACGCAGTATTTT
NA NA TRBJ2-7 TRBV6-2/TRBV6-3 CASSRLGTAASYEQYF TGTGCCAGCAGCCGACTCGGGACTGCCGCGTCCTACGAGCAGTACTTC
NA NA TRBJ2-5 TRBV7-3 CASSLPDSGGRETQYF TGTGCCAGCAGCCTACCTGACAGTGGGGGGCGAGAGACCCAGTACTTC
TRBD1 NA TRBJ1-2 TRBV20-1 CSARKATRTGGLYYGYTF TGCAGTGCTAGAAAAGCAACTAGGACAGGGGGCTTATACTATGGCTACACCTTC
NA few TRBJ1-2 TRBV3-1 CASSQDGLRGYTF TGTGCCAGCAGCCAAGATGGGTTGCGTGGCTACACCTTC
TRBD2 NA TRBJ2-5 TRBV20-1 CSASSGGAQETQYF TGCAGTGCTTCCAGCGGGGGGGCCCAAGAGACCCAGTACTTC
NA few TRBJ1-1 TRBV24-1 CATSVSGREAFF TGTGCCACCAGTGTTTCGGGTAGGGAAGCTTTCTTT
NA NA TRBJ2-6 TRBV30 CAWSFRRQVSGANVLTF TGTGCCTGGAGCTTCCGCCGGCAGGTCTCTGGGGCCAACGTCCTGACTTTC
NA few TRBJ2-7 TRBV23-1 CASSHRECNEQYF TGCGCCAGCAGCCACAGGGAATGCAACGAGCAGTACTTC
TRBD1 few TRBJ2-7 TRBV19 CASRATGGSSYEQYF TGTGCCAGTAGAGCGACAGGGGGAAGCTCCTACGAGCAGTACTTC
NA few TRBJ2-7 TRBV7-2 CARSFDPDSYEQYF TGTGCCCGCAGCTTCGATCCGGACTCCTACGAGCAGTACTTC
TRBD1 many TRBJ1-2 TRBV20-1 CSASAGQPYGYTF TGCAGTGCTAGTGCGGGACAGCCCTATGGCTACACCTTC
NA many TRBJ2-7 TRBV20-1 CSALNRDRAYEQYF TGCAGTGCACTCAACCGGGACCGCGCCTACGAGCAGTACTTC
TRBD1 NA TRBJ2-7 TRBV6-1 CASRSLPTGSYEQYF TGTGCCAGCAGATCCCTGCCGACAGGGTCCTACGAGCAGTACTTC
TRBD2 few TRBJ2-1 TRBV2 CASSQTSGRAYNEQFF TGTGCCAGCAGTCAGACTAGCGGGAGGGCGTACAATGAGCAGTTCTTC
TRBD1 many TRBJ2-7 TRBV7-9 CASSLVGGRVYEQYF TGTGCCAGCAGCTTAGTAGGGGGCAGGGTCTACGAGCAGTACTTC
NA NA TRBJ2-5 TRBV12-3/TRBV12-4 CASTSGRHRIEETQYF TGTGCCAGCACTTCAGGAAGACACCGGATAGAGGAGACCCAGTACTTC
TRBD1 few TRBJ1-2 TRBV12-3/TRBV12-4 CASRRQGFEGYTF TGTGCCAGCAGAAGACAGGGTTTCGAGGGCTACACCTTC
TRBD1 NA TRBJ2-5 TRBV5-1 CASSGGTGSRETQYF TGCGCCAGCAGCGGGGGGACAGGGTCGAGAGAGACCCAGTACTTC